The sequence of this T cell receptor (beta chain) was determined in a study of CD8 T cells in Susac syndrome. The RNA, about 0.5 to 1 ug, was put through reverse transcription using random hexamers. The amplification used immunoSEQ multiplex PCR on TCR beta CDR3; it spanned 54 Vbeta and 13 Jbeta. TCRdb ran MiXCR on the immunoSEQ multiplex PCR reads and lists one entry per CDR3 protein. This table holds some 52,000 distinct CDR3 sequences, 90% to 95% found once. CD8+ and CD4+ T cells from blood underwent TCR beta sequencing, which was carried out in a high-throughput format. TEMRA cells were enriched by FACS, and CD4+ and CD8+ T cells were negatively isolated. The V end was cut by 4 bases, the J end by 3 bases, with 25 bases between. The CDR3 is made up of 17 amino acids. CDR1 is DFQATT and CDR2 is SNEGSKA in the germline V gene (reference sequence). General observations from the study: The TCR sequencing and HLA analysis in the study involved a relatively small number of individuals, as the study acknowledged.

Comment on this clonotype: As yet, its antigen is unknown.

The chain carries TRBV20-1 and TRBJ2-7, with a weak D call TRBD2 (6 bases). Sequencing was done on a sample of CD8+ T cells from PBMCs. The sequence was obtained from a human donor with multiple sclerosis. CDR3: CSATGLTGRQLIYEQYF. DNA of the CDR3: TGCAGTGCTACAGGACTAACCGGCCGCCAATTAATCTACGAGCAGTACTTC.